This T cell receptor (beta chain) was captured by sequencing in a study of cytomegalovirus exposure and HLA in healthy donors. Study information: The use of the same platform for the approximately 130 validation repertoires and the 600 to 800 first-cohort repertoires was reported by a later analysis. Study-wide findings and caveats: In vitro, a few CMV-associated chains proved specific for CMV antigens. High specificity and sensitivity for cytomegalovirus status were reported for the classifier. The authors listed 180 or so TCR beta chains as cytomegalovirus-associated.

The data were produced by immunoSEQ multiplex PCR, yet TCRdb's version contains in-frame clones alone and is incomplete. The sample holds under 100,000 clones, about 95% seen once. J was trimmed by 1 base and V by 1 base; bases with no gene match: 7. The germline V gene has CDR1 MGHRA and CDR2 YSYEKL. The CDR3 runs 16 residues. About this clone itself: Its antigen is as yet unknown.

This chain connects TRBV4-1 to TRBJ2-7; 7 bases match TRBD2. Sequenced material: PBMCs. This TCR was recovered from a woman aged 18-29 years in good health and CMV-seronegative. The CDR3 here is CASSQGFAGESYEQYF. CDR3 in DNA: TGCGCCAGCAGCCAAGGCTTCGCGGGAGAGTCCTACGAGCAGTACTTC.